The 5 T cell receptor beta chains presented below share a single source sample, sequenced in a study of cytomegalovirus exposure and HLA in healthy donors. Data came from immunoSEQ multiplex PCR; TCRdb stores just in-frame clones and leaves some out. The table has about 74,000 clones, around 94% seen once. The sample comprised PBMCs. These receptors came from a man aged 18 to 35 in good health and CMV-seropositive.

This clone was seen just once. The V and J genes are TRBV7-9 and TRBJ2-1; 9 bases map to TRBD1. The CDR3 extends over 15 amino acids. Germline CDR1 is SEHNR and CDR2 is FQNEAQ (reference sequence). V lost 5 bases and J lost 7; bases outside the gene matches: 9. CDR3 nucleotides: TGTGCCAGCAGCGGAACAGGGGGCCCGTTTAATGAGCAGTTCTTC. Protein sequence: CASSGTGGPFNEQFF.

This chain links TRBV2 with TRBJ2-7, with 7 bases fitting TRBD2. V gave up 7 bases and J gave up 5 bases; unmatched junction bases: 11. The germline CDR1 and CDR2 sequences are SNHLY and FYNNEI. This CDR3 region has 14 residues. The CDR3 DNA reads as TGTGCCAGCACCATCAGCGGGATCGGTAACGAGCAGTACTTC. It encodes CASTISGIGNEQYF. Using reference TRBV2 and TRBJ2-7 for the parts outside the CDR3, the full variable domain is EPEVTQTPSHQVTQMGQEVILRCVPISNHLYFYWYRQILGQKVEFLVSFYNNEISEKSEIFDDQFSVERPDGSNFTLKIRSTKLEDSAMYFCASTISGIGNEQYFGPGTRLTVT.

The chain joins TRBV28 to TRBJ1-3; D is unresolved. This CDR3 is built from 12 residues. Trimming took off 3 bases at V and 11 bases at J, with 11 bases between the two ends. Per the germline V gene, CDR1 is MDHEN and CDR2 is SYDVKM. The CDR3 sequence is CASSFRERSIYF. CDR3 nucleotide sequence: TGTGCCAGCAGTTTTAGGGAGAGATCCATATATTTT.

The rearrangement links TRBV6-6 to TRBJ2-3; D call uncertain. The CDR3 extends over 13 amino acids. CDR1 MNHNY and CDR2 SVGAGI come from the germline V gene (reference sequence). V lost 2 bases to trimming and J lost 5 bases, with 8 bases between them. The chain's CDR3 is CASSYSMIDTQYF. The CDR3, as DNA: TGTGCCAGCAGTTACAGCATGATAGATACGCAGTATTTT.

The J gene is TRBJ2-7, the V gene TRBV19, with 8 bases that match TRBD1. The CDR3 has 14 residues. The germline gives CDR1 LNHDA, CDR2 SQIVND (reference sequence). V lost 2 bases and J lost 5; bases outside the gene matches: 5. The CDR3 loop is CASSIQGAIDEQYF. For the CDR3, the DNA is TGTGCCAGTAGTATACAGGGGGCAATTGACGAGCAGTACTTC.